This T cell receptor beta chain originates from a study of cytomegalovirus exposure and HLA in healthy donors. Primers included in the PCR were 60 Vbeta and 13 Jbeta primers. Clones were read by immunoSEQ multiplex PCR, and TCRdb kept only the in-frame ones, dropping some. The data contain roughly 150,000 clones, roughly four fifths of them seen just once; the ten biggest clones take up 8.5%. The J segment lost 2 bases and the V segment lost 7 bases, leaving 9 bases of the junction unmatched. This CDR3 contains 15 residues. CDR1 SGHRS and CDR2 YFSETQ come from the germline V gene. The sequenced sample consisted of PBMCs. This receptor was obtained from a male donor in good health and CMV-seropositive. This rearrangement joins TRBV5-1 to TRBJ2-3; 8 nucleotides agree with TRBD2. The CDR3 DNA reads as TGCGCCAGCTACCCCCTAGCGGGTGTCACAGATACGCAGTATTTT. It codes for CASYPLAGVTDTQYF.